This is a list of T cell receptor beta chains from one sample in a study of shared clonotypes between healthy human individuals. Assay: immunoSEQ multiplex PCR; the TCRdb copy retains only in-frame clones and omits some. The sample has hundreds of thousands of clones, around 92% seen once; the top ten hold more than 20%. Sequencing used naive CD8+ T cells sorted from blood. The source is a man in his thirties or forties in good health. Both conserved end residues are part of each CDR3. A D gene is named only where the DNA matches it firmly. Clone size is stated in some rows and not others, as once, few, many or a class when expanded.

D gene,clone size,V gene,J gene,CDR3 protein,CDR3 DNA
NA,NA,TRBV6-1,TRBJ2-7,CASSDSQSYEQYF,TGTGCCAGCAGTGACTCACAGTCCTACGAGCAGTACTTC
NA,NA,TRBV2,TRBJ2-7,CASSPRTASYEQYF,TGTGCCAGCAGTCCCAGGACAGCGTCCTACGAGCAGTACTTC
TRBD2,NA,TRBV30,TRBJ2-7,CAWNIGEGYEQYF,TGTGCCTGGAATATCGGGGAGGGCTACGAGCAGTACTTC
NA,NA,TRBV7-2,TRBJ2-7,CARDEGPGHEQYF,TGTGCCAGGGATGAGGGACCGGGCCACGAGCAGTACTTC
NA,NA,TRBV6-1,TRBJ2-7,CASSEADSTYEQYF,TGTGCCAGCAGTGAAGCGGACAGTACCTACGAGCAGTACTTC
NA,NA,TRBV6-4,TRBJ2-2,CASSAVWPTGELFF,TGTGCCAGCAGTGCGGTTTGGCCCACCGGGGAGCTGTTTTTT
NA,NA,TRBV4-1,TRBJ2-7,CASSQIGTTEQYF,TGCGCCAGCAGCCAAATCGGGACGACCGAGCAGTACTTC
NA,once,TRBV15,TRBJ1-3,CATIDSSGNTIYF,TGTGCCACCATAGACAGCTCTGGAAACACCATATATTTT
TRBD2,NA,TRBV4-1,TRBJ2-1,CASSPRSLAVEHPKNEQFF,TGCGCCAGCAGCCCTCGGTCACTAGCGGTCGAGCATCCGAAAAATGAGCAGTTCTTC
NA,NA,TRBV13,TRBJ2-3,CASSRTAVEPTDTQYF,TGTGCCAGCAGCCGAACGGCCGTGGAACCCACAGATACGCAGTATTTT
NA,once,TRBV21-1,TRBJ2-7,CASSTVQGRSKDEQYF,TGTGCCAGCAGCACAGTACAGGGGAGGTCGAAGGACGAGCAGTACTTC
NA,once,TRBV7-9,TRBJ2-7,CASSFSTAFFDEQYF,TGTGCCAGCAGCTTCTCTACAGCATTCTTCGACGAGCAGTACTTC
TRBD2,NA,TRBV5-1,TRBJ2-1,CASRLAGVINEQFF,TGCGCCAGCAGACTAGCGGGAGTCATTAATGAGCAGTTCTTC
TRBD2,NA,TRBV19,TRBJ2-2,CASSISPSGRDTGELFF,TGTGCCAGTAGTATCTCCCCTAGCGGGAGGGATACCGGGGAGCTGTTTTTT
TRBD1,NA,TRBV15,TRBJ2-7,CATSTRQGGGSYEQYF,TGTGCCACCAGCACCCGACAGGGTGGGGGCTCCTACGAGCAGTACTTC
NA,once,TRBV13,TRBJ1-1,CASSLVQGLSFF,TGTGCCAGCAGCTTAGTACAGGGTTTGTCTTTCTTT
TRBD1,NA,TRBV7-9,TRBJ2-7,CASSLEGQGYEQYF,TGTGCCAGCAGCTTAGAGGGACAGGGCTACGAGCAGTACTTC
TRBD2,NA,TRBV7-9,TRBJ2-4,CASSGRGLAGGHGNIQYF,TGTGCCAGCAGCGGAAGGGGACTAGCGGGAGGGCATGGAAACATTCAGTACTTC
NA,NA,TRBV15,TRBJ1-5,CATSRGRDNQPQHF,TGTGCCACCAGCAGAGGCAGGGATAATCAGCCCCAGCATTTT
TRBD2,NA,TRBV6-6,TRBJ2-7,CASRGTSGAPYEQYF,TGTGCCAGCAGGGGGACTAGCGGGGCCCCCTACGAGCAGTACTTC
NA,NA,TRBV28,TRBJ1-5,CASSLGGAANQPQHF,TGTGCCAGCAGTTTGGGTGGTGCAGCAAATCAGCCCCAGCATTTT
TRBD1,NA,TRBV29-1,TRBJ2-2,CSVRQGPYTGELFF,TGCAGCGTCCGACAGGGCCCTTACACCGGGGAGCTGTTTTTT
NA,NA,TRBV28,TRBJ2-7,CASSQTTYEQYF,TGTGCCAGCAGCCAAACTACCTACGAGCAGTACTTC
TRBD1,many,TRBV6-1,TRBJ1-4,CASSEGTGGYEKLFF,TGTGCCAGCAGTGAAGGGACAGGGGGATATGAAAAACTGTTTTTT
NA,NA,TRBV27,TRBJ2-1,CASSLPGLVNEQFF,TGTGCCAGCAGTTTACCAGGGTTGGTCAATGAGCAGTTCTTC
NA,NA,TRBV7-9,TRBJ2-1,CASTLLLVPGDEQFF,TGTGCCAGCACCCTCCTTCTAGTCCCAGGGGATGAGCAGTTCTTC
NA,NA,TRBV10-3,TRBJ2-7,CAISSRQNSYEQYF,TGTGCCATCAGTTCTCGTCAAAACTCCTACGAGCAGTACTTC
NA,few,TRBV28,TRBJ1-5,CASIRDLNQPQHF,TGTGCCAGCATTCGGGATCTCAATCAGCCCCAGCATTTT
TRBD1,NA,TRBV7-9,TRBJ2-2,CASSLAPGQGLTGELFF,TGTGCCAGCAGCTTAGCGCCCGGACAGGGCCTAACCGGGGAGCTGTTTTTT
NA,NA,TRBV2,TRBJ2-4,CASTQGNRGAKNIQYF,TGTGCCAGCACCCAGGGGAACCGAGGGGCCAAAAACATTCAGTACTTC